This T cell receptor (beta chain) was recovered during a study of blood T cell repertoires in COVID-19. Germline V lookup: CDR1 SGHVS, CDR2 FQNEAQ. The CDR3 runs 16 residues. V was cut by 4 bases and J by 0 bases, with 12 bases left in between. TCRdb's copy holds only in-frame clones and misses some; the assay was immunoSEQ multiplex PCR. The sample has about 200,000 clones, about 90% seen once. The sequence derives from a man aged 55 to 70 with active or convalescent COVID-19. Sequenced material: peripheral blood. The gene calls are TRBV7-8 and TRBJ1-4, with D unclear. The CDR3 sequence is CASSYSFLATNEKLFF. The CDR3 coding sequence is TGTGCCAGCAGCTACAGTTTTCTTGCAACTAATGAAAAACTGTTTTTT.